Listed here are 24 T cell receptor beta chains from one sample, sequenced in a study of cytotoxic CD8 clonotypes in ibrutinib-treated CLL (dated by TCRdb to about 2021). The sample's time point label, in plain terms: progressive disease on ibrutinib. Library preparation employed the immunoSEQ multiplex PCR assay. TCRdb retrieved this table from immuneACCESS and kept in-frame rearrangements only. Not all clones are present; in checked studies, unresolved V genes account for under half, and no reason is known for the remainder. In all, the sample holds roughly 53,000 clones, and roughly 50% of those were seen once. The ten largest clones take up about 24% of the sample. Sequences were derived from PBMCs, sampled at disease progression, from a patient treated with ibrutinib. The receptors come from a human donor with chronic lymphocytic leukemia.

The chain uses TRBV6-5 and TRBJ1-2, with D possibly TRBD1 on 6 matching bases. The CDR3 sequence is 14 residues long. Germline V gives CDR1 MNHEY, CDR2 SVGAGI. Trimming left V 8 bases short and J 0 bases short, with 13 bases between. The CDR3 nucleotides are TGTGCCAGCGGGAGGGGGGGCGCTAACTATGGCTACACCTTC. This gives the protein CASGRGGANYGYTF.

There are a few counts of this clone. The chain links TRBV18 to TRBJ2-3; tentative D call: TRBD2 (5 bases). The germline V and J ends were trimmed by 3 bases and 2 bases, with 9 bases remaining between them. Per the germline V gene, CDR1 is KGHSH and CDR2 is LQKENI. The CDR3 has 14 residues. The CDR3 DNA reads TGTGCCAGCTCACCCCCCGGGGTCACAGATACGCAGTATTTT. Amino acids: CASSPPGVTDTQYF.

The CDR3 DNA reads TGTGCCACCAGCAGAGATCGAGGCTCAGCTAACTATGGCTACACCTTC. Protein sequence: CATSRDRGSANYGYTF. V gene TRBV15 combines with J gene TRBJ1-2; no reliable D call. The germline V gene encodes CDR1 LNHNV and CDR2 YYDKDF (reference sequence). This CDR3 is built from 16 residues. Between the trimmed V and J ends, which lost 0 bases and 0 bases, there was a span of 11 bases.

This clone occurred a few times. The chain is built from TRBV13 and TRBJ1-6; TRBD1 might be the D (6 bases). V was shortened by 6 bases and J by 6 bases, with 15 bases between the two germline ends. Germline lookup yields CDR1 PRHDT and CDR2 FYEKMQ (reference sequence). The CDR3 covers 15 residues. Here the CDR3 reads CASRETGPSNSPLHF. In nucleotides, the CDR3 is TGTGCCAGCAGGGAAACAGGGCCAAGTAATTCACCCCTCCACTTT.

The V gene is TRBV4-1, the J gene TRBJ1-2; no clear D gene. From germline, CDR1 is MGHRA and CDR2 YSYEKL. The length of the CDR3 is 14 residues. V gave up 2 bases and J gave up 8 bases, with 15 bases separating them. The CDR3 reads CASSQLDGPPGYTF. CDR3 coding DNA: TGCGCCAGCAGCCAACTGGACGGGCCCCCGGGCTACACCTTC.

This clone was seen many times. In DNA, the CDR3 is TGTGCCAGCTCACCACAGAAGGGTGGCGGAGAGACCCAGTACTTC. This translates into CASSPQKGGGETQYF. The V and J genes are TRBV18 and TRBJ2-5; D gene uncertain. Per germline, CDR1 KGHSH and CDR2 LQKENI. The CDR3 is 15 residues long. V shed 1 base and J shed 4 bases, with 13 bases lying between them.

The V gene is TRBV7-8, the J gene TRBJ1-1; TRBD1 aligns across 7 bases. Trimming at V came to 3 bases and at J to 6 bases, leaving 4 bases not matched to a gene. Looked up from germline, CDR1 is SGHVS and CDR2 is FQNEAQ. This CDR3 has 13 amino acids. CDR3 coding DNA: TGTGCCAGCAGCTTTAGGGGGCACCCTGAAGCTTTCTTT. Its protein is CASSFRGHPEAFF. Together with reference TRBV7-8 and TRBJ1-1, the CDR3 gives the full variable domain: GAGVSQSPRYKVAKRGQDVALRCDPISGHVSLFWYQQALGQGPEFLTYFQNEAQLDKSGLPSDRFFAERPEGSVSTLKIQRTQQEDSAVYLCASSFRGHPEAFFGQGTRLTVV.

This clone was seen more than once but under ten times. The CDR3, as DNA: TGTGCCAGCAGCTCAGGGAGCTCCTACGAGCAGTACTTC. Translating gives CASSSGSSYEQYF. The chain couples TRBV11-3 to TRBJ2-7, with D perhaps TRBD1 or TRBD2 (5 bases each). Germline CDR1 SGHNT, CDR2 YENEEA. The ends were cut back, 4 bases at V and 0 bases at J, with 7 bases in the middle. The CDR3 is made up of 13 amino acids.

The chain combines TRBV30 with TRBJ1-4; 7 bases line up with TRBD1. Germline assignment: CDR1 GTSNPN and CDR2 SVGIG (reference sequence). Trimming at V came to 2 bases and at J to 4 bases, leaving 10 bases not matched to a gene. The CDR3 is 16 residues long. The CDR3 nucleotides are TGTGCCTGGAGTTGGCGGTGGGGACAGAATAATGAAAAACTGTTTTTT. The encoded protein is CAWSWRWGQNNEKLFF. Drawing the rest from reference TRBV30 and TRBJ1-4, the complete variable domain is SQTIHQWPATLVQPVGSPLSLECTVEGTSNPNLYWYRQAAGRGLQLLFYSVGIGQISSEVPQNLSASRPQDRQFILSSKKLLLSDSGFYLCAWSWRWGQNNEKLFFGSGTQLSVL.

The chain combines TRBV27 with TRBJ1-4; perhaps TRBD1 as D (5 bases). Deletions cut 5 bases from V and 1 base from J, with 11 bases between. The CDR3 covers 15 residues. The germline gives CDR1 MNHEY, CDR2 SMNVEV (reference sequence). The CDR3 sequence is CASSLYRLTNEKLFF. The DNA for the CDR3 is TGTGCCAGCAGTCTCTACAGGTTAACTAATGAAAAACTGTTTTTT.

This clone has only a few counts. V is TRBV27 and J is TRBJ2-7; 13 nucleotides line up with TRBD2. The CDR3 has 15 amino acids. Germline V gives CDR1 MNHEY, CDR2 SMNVEV (reference sequence). With V trimmed by 6 bases and J by 3 bases, 5 bases remained unmatched. The CDR3, as DNA: TGTGCCAGCAGAGCGGGGACTAGCGGGATCTACGAGCAGTACTTC. Translating it yields CASRAGTSGIYEQYF.

The chain has TRBV27 and TRBJ1-1; TRBD1 might be the D (6 bases). V was trimmed by 7 bases and J by 0 bases, leaving 12 bases between them. The CDR3 spans 14 residues. Germline V lookup: CDR1 MNHEY, CDR2 SMNVEV (reference sequence). The CDR3 DNA reads as TGTGCCAGCACTTCGGGACAAATGAACACTGAAGCTTTCTTT. Its protein product is CASTSGQMNTEAFF.

The rearrangement links TRBV6-6 to TRBJ2-3; the match to TRBD2 covers 9 bases. Per germline, CDR1 MNHNY and CDR2 SVGAGI (reference sequence). The CDR3 runs to 16 residues. Losses at the gene ends were 4 bases for V and 0 bases for J; bases not matched to a gene: 5. The CDR3 protein is CASSSGTSTSTDTQYF. The CDR3 DNA reads TGTGCCAGCAGTTCCGGGACTAGCACGAGCACAGATACGCAGTATTTT.

The chain combines TRBV6-5 with TRBJ1-2; D is ambiguous. Trimming stripped 0 bases from V and 4 bases from J, with 9 bases between. The CDR3 loop spans 14 amino acids. Germline assignment: CDR1 MNHEY and CDR2 SVGAGI. The CDR3 sequence: CASSYSTVGYGYTF. The CDR3 bases are TGTGCCAGCAGTTACTCGACGGTTGGCTATGGCTACACCTTC.

This clone was counted a few times. The rearrangement links TRBV10-3 to TRBJ2-7; the D gene is possibly TRBD1 (5 bases). Trimming removed 4 bases at V and 2 bases at J, with 12 bases between. Germline loops: CDR1 ENHRY, CDR2 SYGVKD. This CDR3 has 14 amino acids. In DNA form, the CDR3 reads TGTGCCATCAGTGTGGACAAGGCCCCCTACGAGCAGTACTTC. Translating gives CAISVDKAPYEQYF.

J is TRBJ1-6 and V is TRBV28; D might be TRBD1 (6 bases). Deletions cut 2 bases from V and 8 bases from J, with 13 bases between. Germline assignment: CDR1 MDHEN and CDR2 SYDVKM. The CDR3 sequence is 15 residues long. The CDR3 region is CASSLPRGLDSPLHF. For the CDR3, the DNA is TGTGCCAGCAGTTTACCTAGGGGGTTGGATTCACCCCTCCACTTT. The full variable domain, completed using reference TRBV28 and TRBJ1-6, is DVKVTQSSRYLVKRTGEKVFLECVQDMDHENMFWYRQDPGLGLRLIYFSYDVKMKEKGDIPEGYSVSREKKERFSLILESASTNQTSMYLCASSLPRGLDSPLHFGNGTRLTVT.

The chain carries TRBV5-6 and TRBJ2-7, with 11 bases identical to TRBD2. Germline V gene data show CDR1 as SGHDT and CDR2 as YYEEEE. Trimming at V came to 4 bases and at J to 6 bases, leaving 6 bases not matched to a gene. CDR3 length: 14 residues. Written as DNA, the CDR3 is TGTGCCAGCAGCGGGGGACTAGCGGAGATCGAGCAGTACTTC. Translated, it gives CASSGGLAEIEQYF.

This clone appeared many times. This sequence joins TRBV19 and TRBJ1-2, with 9 bases lining up with TRBD1. V trimming: 3 bases; J trimming: 8 bases; junction bases outside the gene matches: 10. The CDR3 is 15 amino acids. From germline, CDR1 is LNHDA and CDR2 SQIVND (reference sequence). CDR3 in DNA: TGTGCCAGTAGTATGGGGGGACAGGGTTTTAGGGGCTACACCTTC. This gives the protein CASSMGGQGFRGYTF.

The CDR3 DNA reads as TGCGCCAGCAGCTTGGGGGACAAAACCCAAGAGACCCAGTACTTC. Protein: CASSLGDKTQETQYF. The genes are TRBV5-1 and TRBJ2-5; the D gene is possibly TRBD1 (6 bases). Trimming took 0 bases from V and 1 from J, leaving 10 bases between them. CDR3 length: 15 residues. The germline V gene has CDR1 SGHRS and CDR2 YFSETQ.

This clone was recorded a few times. V usage is TRBV7-2 and J usage is TRBJ2-1; no definite D call. CDR1 SGHTA and CDR2 FQGNSA come from the germline V gene. Between the trimmed V and J ends, which lost 1 base and 6 bases, there was a span of 7 bases. The CDR3 runs 13 residues. CDR3 sequence (DNA): TGTGCCAGCAGCTTAGAGAGCATCAATGAGCAGTTCTTC. Encoded protein: CASSLESINEQFF.

The sample holds many counts of this clone. The chain couples TRBV5-1 to TRBJ2-3; weak D call: TRBD1 (5 bases). Trimming stripped 4 bases from V and 5 bases from J, with 20 bases between. This CDR3 region has 16 residues. Per the germline V gene, CDR1 is SGHRS and CDR2 is YFSETQ. CDR3 protein: CASSVGRDGLVDTQYF. CDR3 sequence (DNA): TGCGCCAGCAGCGTGGGCAGGGATGGGTTGGTAGATACGCAGTATTTT.

V gene TRBV27 combines with J gene TRBJ2-7; D unresolved. The length of the CDR3 is 13 residues. Per the germline V gene, CDR1 is MNHEY and CDR2 is SMNVEV (reference sequence). V lost 3 bases, J lost 3 bases, and 9 bases lay in between. The DNA for the CDR3 is TGTGCCAGCAGTTTGGGGATAAACTACGAGCAGTACTTC. This encodes CASSLGINYEQYF.

This clone was detected a few times. In DNA form, the CDR3 reads TGTGCCAGCAAAACGATGGGGACAGGGGGCGGCTACACCTTC. Protein sequence: CASKTMGTGGGYTF. The V and J genes are TRBV7-3 and TRBJ1-2, with TRBD1 matching over 12 bases. Per the germline V gene, CDR1 is SGHTA and CDR2 is FQGTGA. The CDR3 runs 14 residues. The J segment lost 8 bases and the V segment lost 7 bases, leaving 8 bases of the junction unmatched.

This clone has just a few counts. The chain links TRBV4-1 to TRBJ1-1, with D tentatively TRBD1 (5 bases). The CDR3 is 15 residues long. Trimming removed 3 bases at V and 3 bases at J, with 14 bases between. Germline assignment: CDR1 MGHRA and CDR2 YSYEKL. The CDR3 loop reads CASSHPGRGDTEAFF. CDR3 nucleotides: TGCGCCAGCAGCCACCCTGGCCGGGGCGACACTGAAGCTTTCTTT.